Reported below is one T cell receptor (beta chain). Here immunoSEQ multiplex PCR was the method, and the copy in TCRdb shows in-frame clones only, minus some. The data show around 260,000 clones, with approximately 89% seen just once and 2% to 2.5% held by the top ten. This entry is derived from a study of blood T cell repertoires in COVID-19. Germline assignment: CDR1 GTSNPN and CDR2 SVGIG (reference sequence). The ends were cut back, 0 bases at V and 6 bases at J, with 6 bases in the middle. The CDR3 is 11 residues long. The chain couples TRBV30 to TRBJ2-7; D uncertain. The clonotype was recovered from a woman between 45 and 60 years old with acute or convalescent COVID-19. Sequencing was done on a sample of peripheral blood. CDR3 protein: CAWSVEFEQYF. Written as DNA, the CDR3 is TGTGCCTGGAGTGTTGAGTTCGAGCAGTACTTC.